This TCR beta chain was captured in a study of glioma-infiltrating T cells. Concerning this clonotype itself: The antigen is unknown.

Study results and limitations: CDR3 overlap between tissue and blood was very small.

Germline V lookup: CDR1 MDHEN, CDR2 SYDVKM. V was cut by 6 bases and J by 1 base, with 9 bases left in between. The CDR3 is 13 amino acids. Using RNA template, CDR3s of TCR alpha and beta were amplified with iRepertoire arm-PCR. TCRdb fed the multiplex PCR reads into MiXCR, producing one record per CDR3 protein. The sample lists approximately 140,000 distinct CDR3 sequences, about 22% occurring once. Material for sequencing was glioma tissue, nonneoplastic brain tissue, or PBMCs (not recorded which). The V gene is TRBV28, the J gene TRBJ2-5; D not resolved. The sequence came from a human donor with low-grade glioma or glioblastoma, undergoing nonglioma brain surgery, or in good health (not recorded which). CDR3 sequence (DNA): TGTGCCAGCAGCACGACTCTCCAAGAGACCCAGTACTTC. This encodes CASSTTLQETQYF.